Below are 17 T cell receptor beta chains sequenced from a single sample in a study of CD8+CD57+ T cells in acquired aplastic anemia. Genomic DNA constituted the template upon which TCR beta VDJ and CDR3 profiling was performed. TCRdb re-derived calls from the reads in MiXCR, one entry per CDR3 protein. Here the sample spans over 250,000 distinct CDR3 sequences, approximately 58% being singletons. Only patients with CD8+CD57+ cell expansion on flow cytometry were chosen for sequencing. The sequenced sample was sorted CD4+, CD8+, or CD8+CD57+ T cells (not recorded which) from PBMCs. Receptors were obtained from a human donor with aplastic anemia.

This clonotype occurred many times. The chain couples TRBV5-1 to TRBJ1-5; D is unresolved. Germline lookup yields CDR1 SGHRS and CDR2 YFSETQ. There are 13 residues in the CDR3. V was trimmed by 0 bases and J by 12 bases, leaving 13 bases between them. CDR3 loop: CASSLVSRLLQHF. CDR3 sequence (DNA): TGCGCCAGCAGCTTGGTGTCTCGCCTTCTCCAGCATTTT.

The chain couples TRBV20-1 to TRBJ2-2; D call uncertain. Germline CDR1 and CDR2: DFQATT and SNEGSKA (reference sequence). Trimming shortened V by 3 bases and J by 5 bases, and 7 bases separated the two germline ends. This CDR3 is built from 12 residues. The DNA of the CDR3 is TGCAGTGCTAGCGCCCGAACCGGGGAGCTGTTTTTT. It is translated as CSASARTGELFF.

The chain recombines TRBV10-3 with TRBJ1-6, with TRBD1 as a possible D gene (5 bases). V was clipped by 0 bases and J by 9 bases, with 18 bases between them. The V gene's germline CDR1 is ENHRY and CDR2 SYGVKD. The CDR3 contains 17 residues. The DNA of the CDR3 is TGTGCCATCAGTGAGTCGGGACCGAGGGAGATATTTTCACCCCTCCACTTT. Translation: CAISESGPREIFSPLHF.

The chain combines TRBV5-1 with TRBJ2-3; no clear D. The germline V and J ends were trimmed by 0 bases and 1 base, with 6 bases remaining between them. This CDR3 contains 14 residues. The germline V gene encodes CDR1 SGHRS and CDR2 YFSETQ. The CDR3: CASSLGQRTDTQYF. Written as DNA, the CDR3 is TGCGCCAGCAGCTTGGGACAACGCACAGATACGCAGTATTTT.

The CDR3 loop reads CASSLTTPRGTQYF. The DNA of the CDR3 is TGTGCCAGCAGTTTGACTACGCCCAGGGGTACGCAGTATTTT. This chain joins TRBV28 and TRBJ2-3; perhaps TRBD1 as D (6 bases). This CDR3 contains 14 residues. Germline V gene data show CDR1 as MDHEN and CDR2 as SYDVKM. V lost 3 bases and J 8 bases, leaving 15 bases between the germline ends.

The chain joins TRBV6-4 to TRBJ2-1; 12 bases map to TRBD2. V gave up 6 bases and J gave up 6 bases; unmatched junction bases: 3. CDR3 size: 14 residues. CDR1 MRHNA and CDR2 SNTAGT come from the germline V gene. The CDR3 reads CASSPSGGANEQFF. CDR3 DNA sequence: TGTGCCAGCAGCCCTAGCGGGGGGGCCAATGAGCAGTTCTTC.

In its sample, this clonotype was seen many times. This rearrangement joins TRBV7-9 to TRBJ1-2; D is perhaps TRBD1 (6 bases). This CDR3 comprises 12 residues. V was shortened by 6 bases and J by 7 bases, with 12 bases between the two germline ends. The germline CDR1 and CDR2 sequences are SEHNR and FQNEAQ (reference sequence). The CDR3 loop reads CASSPTGSGYTF. CDR3 DNA sequence: TGTGCCAGCAGTCCTACAGGGTCTGGCTACACCTTC.

With regard to this clonotype: No conserved phenylalanine or tryptophan ends this CDR3, so it is likely a read error. V is TRBV19 and J is TRBJ1-2; D is unclear. The CDR3 spans 13 residues. V lost 6 bases to trimming and J lost 5 bases, with 13 bases between them. Germline V gene data show CDR1 as LNHDA and CDR2 as SQIVND (reference sequence). CDR3 sequence (DNA): TGTGCCAGTAGCCTCGGCAGGCGTTATGGCTACACCCTC. Its translation is CASSLGRRYGYTL.

This clonotype was counted ten times or more. This chain uses TRBV12-3 or TRBV12-4 with TRBJ1-6, with 9 bases fitting TRBD1. The V segment lost 5 bases and the J segment 15 bases; nucleotides outside the gene matches: 14. This CDR3 is built from 15 residues. DNA of the CDR3: TGTGCCAGCAGTCCCACAGGGGGCCCTCCGGAGGTCCTCCACTTT. Amino acid sequence: CASSPTGGPPEVLHF.

This clonotype came up once. This rearrangement joins TRBV25-1 to TRBJ2-1, with a possible D match to TRBD2 (7 bases). V was cut by 7 bases and J by 10 bases, with 11 bases left in between. CDR1 MGHDK and CDR2 SYGVNS come from the germline V gene. The length of the CDR3 is 11 residues. In DNA form, the CDR3 reads TGTGCCAGCAAAAGGGGGGGCGAGCAGTTCTTC. It translates to CASKRGGEQFF.

The V and J genes are TRBV7-8 and TRBJ2-3, with TRBD2 as a possible D gene (5 bases). The CDR3 is 16 residues long. V shed 5 bases and J shed 2 bases, with 17 bases lying between them. The germline V gene has CDR1 SGHVS and CDR2 FQNEAQ. CDR3 residues: CASSPSGNDYTDTQYF. CDR3 nucleotides: TGTGCCAGCAGCCCCTCGGGTAACGACTACACAGATACGCAGTATTTT.

This clonotype was counted many times. This sequence joins TRBV6-1 and TRBJ1-2; perhaps TRBD1 as D (6 bases). CDR1 MNHNS and CDR2 SASEGT come from the germline V gene. V was pared by 6 bases and J by 7 bases, with 21 bases between. The CDR3 runs to 15 residues. CDR3 region: CASSKSGEGNSGYTF. CDR3 nucleotide sequence: TGTGCCAGCAGCAAGTCAGGGGAGGGTAATTCTGGCTACACCTTC.

The rearrangement joins TRBV5-8 to TRBJ2-5; unclear D gene. Trimming stripped 6 bases from V and 6 bases from J, with 12 bases between. Germline assignment: CDR1 SGHTS and CDR2 YDEGEE. CDR3 length: 12 residues. The CDR3 protein is CASNRMMQTQYF. The DNA of the CDR3 is TGTGCCAGCAACAGAATGATGCAGACCCAGTACTTC. The variable domain in full, completed from reference TRBV5-8 and TRBJ2-5, reads EAGVTQSPTHLIKTRGQQATLRCSPISGHTSVYWYQQALGLGLQFLLWYDEGEERNRGNFPPRFSGRQFPNYSSELNVNALELEDSALYLCASNRMMQTQYFGPGTRLLVL.

The chain carries TRBV19 and TRBJ2-1; 14 positions agree with TRBD2. Germline CDR1 LNHDA, CDR2 SQIVND (reference sequence). With 5 bases clipped from V and 9 bases from J, the junction kept 6 bases outside the gene matches. The CDR3 is made up of 15 amino acids. CDR3 sequence reads: CASSPGTSGSVEQFF. CDR3 coding DNA: TGTGCCAGTAGTCCTGGGACTAGCGGGAGCGTTGAGCAGTTCTTC.

The sample holds a few counts of this clonotype. The J gene is TRBJ2-1, the V gene TRBV20-1, with TRBD1 as a possible D gene (6 bases). Germline V gives CDR1 DFQATT, CDR2 SNEGSKA (reference sequence). The CDR3 is 17 amino acids. The V gene lost 5 bases and the J gene lost 0 bases, with 20 bases spanning the gap. CDR3 coding DNA: TGCAGTGCTCGGGACAATACGGGATTGAGCTCCTACAATGAGCAGTTCTTC. Residues: CSARDNTGLSSYNEQFF.

In this sample, this clonotype turned up many times. V is TRBV7-9 and J is TRBJ1-3; tentatively, D is TRBD1 (5 bases). Per germline, CDR1 SEHNR and CDR2 FQNEAQ (reference sequence). The CDR3 is made up of 16 amino acids. Trimming shortened V by 1 base and J by 2 bases, and 12 bases separated the two germline ends. The CDR3 protein is CASSLGQPQPGNTIYF. The CDR3 DNA is TGTGCCAGCAGCTTAGGACAGCCACAACCTGGAAACACCATATATTTT.

V usage is TRBV6-6 and J usage is TRBJ1-1; tentative D call: TRBD1 (5 bases). Germline lookup yields CDR1 MNHNY and CDR2 SVGAGI (reference sequence). V lost 2 bases, J lost 2 bases, and 12 bases lay in between. This CDR3 comprises 15 residues. DNA of the CDR3: TGTGCCAGCAGTTACGTGCAGGGAGGCAACACTGAAGCTTTCTTT. It encodes CASSYVQGGNTEAFF.